This entry describes one T cell receptor (beta chain). One junction end disagrees with the germline gene, perhaps due to a read error. This record belongs to a study of blood T cell repertoires in COVID-19. Here immunoSEQ multiplex PCR was the method, and the copy in TCRdb shows in-frame clones only, minus some. The data contain some 140,000 clones, roughly four fifths of them singletons. Across 20 to 25 US areas, participants ranged in age from roughly 18 to 89 years. The germline gives CDR1 SNHLY, CDR2 FYNNEI. CDR3 size: 15 residues. The TCR originated in a man between 35 and 55 years old with acute COVID-19. The chain has TRBV2 and TRBJ1-4; D unclear. Specimen: PBMCs or T cells enriched from blood (not recorded which). CDR3 coding DNA: TGTGCCAGCACTGAACAGAACGCTGGTGCTGAAAAACTGTTTTTT. Its translation is CASTEQNAGAEKLFF.